This is a list of T cell receptor beta chains from one sample in a study of T cells after yellow fever vaccination. TCRdb ran MiXCR on the 5' RACE reads and lists one entry per CDR3 protein. Of about 30,000 distinct CDR3 sequences in the sample, roughly 6% are singletons; the top ten hold roughly 25%. The sample here was PBMCs, either bulk or a sorted T-cell subset (CD4+, CD8+, memory, or dextramer-sorted; not recorded which), taken on the day of the yellow fever booster vaccination. These receptors were taken from a man under 40 who received the YFV17D yellow fever vaccine. CDR3s include the opening cysteine and the closing phenylalanine or tryptophan. Each record gives: CDR3 protein, CDR3 DNA, V gene, clone size, D gene, J gene. A D gene is named only where the DNA matches it firmly. The size field is filled for only some rows; it gives once, few, many or a size class.

cdr3_aa: CASSLGVDTWVFETQYF
cdr3_nt: TGTGCCAGCAGCCTAGGAGTCGATACATGGGTCTTCGAGACCCAGTACTTC
v_call: TRBV4-2
clone_size: many
d_call: NA
j_call: TRBJ2-5

cdr3_aa: CAIRPDGGEQYF
cdr3_nt: TGTGCCATCAGACCAGACGGGGGCGAGCAGTACTTC
v_call: TRBV10-3
clone_size: many
d_call: NA
j_call: TRBJ2-7

cdr3_aa: CASSLDGSGYGYTF
cdr3_nt: TGTGCCAGCAGCTTAGATGGTTCGGGATATGGCTACACCTTC
v_call: TRBV7-2
clone_size: many
d_call: NA
j_call: TRBJ1-2

cdr3_aa: CSARDSPGYGGYTF
cdr3_nt: TGCAGTGCTAGAGATTCGCCAGGGTATGGGGGCTACACCTTC
v_call: TRBV20-1
clone_size: many
d_call: NA
j_call: TRBJ1-2

cdr3_aa: CASSLWGAGTGELFF
cdr3_nt: TGTGCCAGCAGTTTATGGGGGGCTGGAACCGGGGAGCTGTTTTTT
v_call: TRBV12-3/TRBV12-4
clone_size: many
d_call: NA
j_call: TRBJ2-2

cdr3_aa: CASSKLAGRYEQYF
cdr3_nt: TGTGCCAGCAGCAAGCTAGCGGGAAGATACGAGCAGTACTTC
v_call: TRBV12-3/TRBV12-4
clone_size: few
d_call: TRBD2
j_call: TRBJ2-7

cdr3_aa: CASSFSGSSSYNEQFF
cdr3_nt: TGCGCCAGCAGCTTTAGCGGGTCTAGCTCCTACAATGAGCAGTTCTTC
v_call: TRBV5-1
clone_size: NA
d_call: TRBD2
j_call: TRBJ2-1

cdr3_aa: CASSLGLSEETQYF
cdr3_nt: TGTGCCAGCAGTTTAGGACTATCAGAAGAGACCCAGTACTTC
v_call: TRBV12-3/TRBV12-4
clone_size: NA
d_call: NA
j_call: TRBJ2-5

cdr3_aa: CAWNRPLGYEQYF
cdr3_nt: TGTGCCTGGAATAGGCCTCTGGGCTACGAGCAGTACTTC
v_call: TRBV30
clone_size: NA
d_call: NA
j_call: TRBJ2-7

cdr3_aa: CASSEVGQSNYGYTF
cdr3_nt: TGTGCCAGCAGTGAAGTGGGGCAATCTAACTATGGCTACACCTTC
v_call: TRBV2
clone_size: few
d_call: NA
j_call: TRBJ1-2